Here is one T cell receptor beta chain with its context. What it binds is not known. These data belong to a study of PD-1 blockade in classical Hodgkin lymphoma. At the level of the study: Patients got intravenous nivolumab 3 mg/kg every 2 weeks.

The study, taken as a whole, reports: CD4+ TCR diversity climbed significantly by C4D1, unlike CD8+ TCR diversity. The study found complete responders had baseline diversity similar to newly diagnosed patients.

The assay was immunoSEQ multiplex PCR, and TCRdb's table has in-frame clones only and misses some. The data contain 72,000 or so clones, about 93% of them seen just once; the ten biggest clones take up more than 6.5%. CDR3 length: 17 residues. V lost 4 bases, J lost 0 bases, and 20 bases lay in between. Germline V lookup: CDR1 SGDLS, CDR2 YYNGEE. Every patient relapsed after autologous stem cell transplantation, and brentuximab vedotin exposure varied. Here the sequenced sample was peripheral blood mononuclear cells (PBMCs), taken at baseline. The chain recombines TRBV9 with TRBJ2-7, with no clear D. This clonotype originated in a human donor with classical Hodgkin lymphoma. The CDR3 sequence: CASSHSLSPSNSYEQYF. Here the CDR3 DNA reads TGTGCCAGCAGCCACTCCCTGTCCCCGTCGAACTCCTACGAGCAGTACTTC. The variable domain in full, with the rest retrieved from reference TRBV9 and TRBJ2-7, is DSGVTQTPKHLITATGQRVTLRCSPRSGDLSVYWYQQSLDQGLQFLIQYYNGEERAKGNILERFSAQQFPDLHSELNLSSLELGDSALYFCASSHSLSPSNSYEQYFGPGTRLTVT.